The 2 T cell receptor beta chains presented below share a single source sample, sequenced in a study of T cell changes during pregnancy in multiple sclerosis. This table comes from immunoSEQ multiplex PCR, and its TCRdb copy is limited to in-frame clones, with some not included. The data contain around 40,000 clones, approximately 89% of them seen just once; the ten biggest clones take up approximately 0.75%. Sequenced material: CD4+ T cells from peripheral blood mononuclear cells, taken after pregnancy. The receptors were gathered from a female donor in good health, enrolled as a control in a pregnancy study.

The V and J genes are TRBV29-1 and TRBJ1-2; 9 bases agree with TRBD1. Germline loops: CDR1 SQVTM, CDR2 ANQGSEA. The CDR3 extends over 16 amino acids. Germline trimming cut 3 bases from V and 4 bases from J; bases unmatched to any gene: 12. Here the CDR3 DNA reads TGCAGCGTTGACAAATCAAACAGGGGGCTGAGCTATGGCTACACCTTC. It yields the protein CSVDKSNRGLSYGYTF.

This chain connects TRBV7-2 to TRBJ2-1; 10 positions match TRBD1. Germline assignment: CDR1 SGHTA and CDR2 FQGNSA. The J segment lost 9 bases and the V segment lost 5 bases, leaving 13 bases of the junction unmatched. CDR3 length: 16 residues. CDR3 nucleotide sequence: TGTGCCAGCAGCCGCCCCGGGACAGGGGACGGGGCTGAGCAGTTCTTC. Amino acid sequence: CASSRPGTGDGAEQFF.